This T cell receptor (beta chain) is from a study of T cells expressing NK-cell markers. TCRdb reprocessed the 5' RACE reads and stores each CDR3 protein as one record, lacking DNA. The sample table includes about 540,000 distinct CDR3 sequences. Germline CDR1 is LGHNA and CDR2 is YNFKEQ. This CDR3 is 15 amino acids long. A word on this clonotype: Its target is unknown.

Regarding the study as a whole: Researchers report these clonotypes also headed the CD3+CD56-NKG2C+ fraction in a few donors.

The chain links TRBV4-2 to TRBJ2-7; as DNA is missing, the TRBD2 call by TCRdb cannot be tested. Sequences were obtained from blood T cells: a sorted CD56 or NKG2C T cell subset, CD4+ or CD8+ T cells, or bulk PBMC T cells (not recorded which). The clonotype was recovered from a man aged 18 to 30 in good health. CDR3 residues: CASSQRAGGSYEQYF.